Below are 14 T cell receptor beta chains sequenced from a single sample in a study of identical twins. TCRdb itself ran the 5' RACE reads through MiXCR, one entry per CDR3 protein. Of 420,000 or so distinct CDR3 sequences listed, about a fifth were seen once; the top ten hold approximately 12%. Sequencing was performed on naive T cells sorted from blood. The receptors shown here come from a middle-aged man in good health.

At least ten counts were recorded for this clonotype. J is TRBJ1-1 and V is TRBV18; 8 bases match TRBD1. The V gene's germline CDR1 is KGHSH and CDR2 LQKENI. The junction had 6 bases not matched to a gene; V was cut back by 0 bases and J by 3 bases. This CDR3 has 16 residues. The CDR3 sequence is CASSPPWTGYHTEAFF. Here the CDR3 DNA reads TGTGCCAGCTCACCACCGTGGACAGGGTATCACACTGAAGCTTTCTTT. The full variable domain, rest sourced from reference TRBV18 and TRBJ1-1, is NAGVMQNPRHLVRRRGQEARLRCSPMKGHSHVYWYRQLPEEGLKFMVYLQKENIIDESGMPKERFSAEFPKEGPSILRIQQVVRGDSAAYFCASSPPWTGYHTEAFFGQGTRLTVV.

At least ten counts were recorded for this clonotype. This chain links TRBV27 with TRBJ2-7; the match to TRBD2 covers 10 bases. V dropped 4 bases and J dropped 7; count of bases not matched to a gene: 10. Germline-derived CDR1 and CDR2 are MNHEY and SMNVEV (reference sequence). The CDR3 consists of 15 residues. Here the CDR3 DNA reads TGTGCCAGCAGTTCAAGTCTAGCGGGAGCGGGGGAGCAGTACTTC. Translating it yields CASSSSLAGAGEQYF.

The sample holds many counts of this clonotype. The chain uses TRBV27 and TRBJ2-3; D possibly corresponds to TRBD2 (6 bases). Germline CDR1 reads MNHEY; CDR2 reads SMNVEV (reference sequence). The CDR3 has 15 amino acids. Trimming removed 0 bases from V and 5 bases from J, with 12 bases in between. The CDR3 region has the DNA TGTGCCAGCAGTTTATCTTATGGGGGAGGAGATACGCAGTATTTT. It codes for CASSLSYGGGDTQYF.

This CDR3 is CASKSVAGPTYEQYF. In DNA, the CDR3 is TGTGCCAGCAAATCCGTAGCGGGGCCGACCTACGAGCAGTACTTC. This chain links TRBV27 with TRBJ2-7; 8 bases are a match to TRBD2. With 7 bases clipped from V and 2 bases from J, the junction kept 10 bases outside the gene matches. Germline V gene lookup returns CDR1 MNHEY and CDR2 SMNVEV (reference sequence). The CDR3 spans 15 residues.

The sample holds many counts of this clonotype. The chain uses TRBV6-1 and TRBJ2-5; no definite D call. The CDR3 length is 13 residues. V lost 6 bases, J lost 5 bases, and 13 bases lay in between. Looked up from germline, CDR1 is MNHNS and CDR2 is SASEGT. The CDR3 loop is CASSRVNGETQYF. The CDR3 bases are TGTGCCAGCAGCCGAGTCAATGGGGAGACCCAGTACTTC.

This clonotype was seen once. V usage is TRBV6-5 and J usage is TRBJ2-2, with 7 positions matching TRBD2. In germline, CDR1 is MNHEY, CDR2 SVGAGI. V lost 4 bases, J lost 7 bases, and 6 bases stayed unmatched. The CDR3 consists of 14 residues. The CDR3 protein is CASSSLGGIGELFF. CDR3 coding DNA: TGTGCCAGCAGTTCCCTGGGGGGGATCGGGGAGCTGTTTTTT.

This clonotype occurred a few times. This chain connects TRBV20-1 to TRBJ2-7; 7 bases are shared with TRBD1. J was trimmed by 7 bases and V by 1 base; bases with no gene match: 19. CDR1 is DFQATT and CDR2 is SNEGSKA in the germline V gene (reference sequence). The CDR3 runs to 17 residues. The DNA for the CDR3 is TGCAGTGCTAGAGTTGCCGAGACCGGGACAGTACCCCTGGAGCAGTACTTC. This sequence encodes CSARVAETGTVPLEQYF.

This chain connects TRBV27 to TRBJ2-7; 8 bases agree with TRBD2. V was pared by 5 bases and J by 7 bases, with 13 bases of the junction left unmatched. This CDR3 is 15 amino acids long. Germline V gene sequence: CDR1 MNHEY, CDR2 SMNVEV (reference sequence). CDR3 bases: TGTGCCAGCAGTCTGTCTAGCGGGCAGGTGGGGGAGCAGTACTTC. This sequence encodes CASSLSSGQVGEQYF.

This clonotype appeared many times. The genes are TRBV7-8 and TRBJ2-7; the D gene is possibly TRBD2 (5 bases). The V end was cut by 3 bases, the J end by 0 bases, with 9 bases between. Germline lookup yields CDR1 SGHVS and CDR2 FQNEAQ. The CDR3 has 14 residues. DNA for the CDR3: TGTGCCAGCAGCTTTGATAGCGTCTCCTACGAGCAGTACTTC. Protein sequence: CASSFDSVSYEQYF.

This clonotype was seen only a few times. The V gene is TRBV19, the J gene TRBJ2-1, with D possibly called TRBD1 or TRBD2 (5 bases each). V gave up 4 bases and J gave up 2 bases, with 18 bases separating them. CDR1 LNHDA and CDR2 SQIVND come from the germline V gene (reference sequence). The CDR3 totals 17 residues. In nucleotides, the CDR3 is TGTGCCAGTAGTACCACGGTCGGTAGGGGACCCTACAATGAGCAGTTCTTC. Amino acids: CASSTTVGRGPYNEQFF. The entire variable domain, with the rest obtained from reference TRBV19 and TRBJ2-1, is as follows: DGGITQSPKYLFRKEGQNVTLSCEQNLNHDAMYWYRQDPGQGLRLIYYSQIVNDFQKGDIAEGYSVSREKKESFPLTVTSAQKNPTAFYLCASSTTVGRGPYNEQFFGPGTRLTVL.

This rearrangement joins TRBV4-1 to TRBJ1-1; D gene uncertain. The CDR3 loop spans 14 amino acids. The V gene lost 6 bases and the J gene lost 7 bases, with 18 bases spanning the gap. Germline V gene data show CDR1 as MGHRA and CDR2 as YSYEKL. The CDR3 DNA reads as TGCGCCAGCAGGACGGCAGCCAATGCCTTTGAAGCTTTCTTT. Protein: CASRTAANAFEAFF.

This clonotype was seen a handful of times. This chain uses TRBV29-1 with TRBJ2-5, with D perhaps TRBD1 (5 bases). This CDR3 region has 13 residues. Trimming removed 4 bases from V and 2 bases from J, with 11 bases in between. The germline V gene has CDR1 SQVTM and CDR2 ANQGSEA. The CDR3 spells CSVAVTGQETQYF. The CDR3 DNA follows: TGCAGCGTTGCTGTTACAGGTCAAGAGACCCAGTACTTC.

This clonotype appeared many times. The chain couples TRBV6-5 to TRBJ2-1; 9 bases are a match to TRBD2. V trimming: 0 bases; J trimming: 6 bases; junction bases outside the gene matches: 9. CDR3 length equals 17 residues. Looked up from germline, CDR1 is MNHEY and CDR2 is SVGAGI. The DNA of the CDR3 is TGTGCCAGCAGTTACTCGTTCGCGGGAGGGCCTCTCAATGAGCAGTTCTTC. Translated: CASSYSFAGGPLNEQFF.

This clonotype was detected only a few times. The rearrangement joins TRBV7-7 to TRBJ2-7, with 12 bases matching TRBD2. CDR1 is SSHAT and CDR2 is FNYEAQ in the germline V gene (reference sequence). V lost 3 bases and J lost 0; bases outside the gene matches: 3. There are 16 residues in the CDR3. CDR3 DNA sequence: TGTGCCAGCAGCTTCGAGACTAGCGGGAGCTCCTACGAGCAGTACTTC. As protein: CASSFETSGSSYEQYF.